This TCR beta chain appears in the sequencing data of a study of blood T cell repertoires in COVID-19 (dated by TCRdb to 2018 to 2021). Looking at the study overall: Collaborator samples came from the United States, Italy and Spain and covered acute and convalescent phases of COVID-19. The material from the prospective study consisted of cDNA or gDNA derived from T cells, B-cell-depleted T cells, or PBMCs. Deeply sampled blood TCRbeta repertoires from subjects exposed to, actively infected with, or recovered from COVID-19 were included in the dataset. The repertoires were released in a freely available public database meant as a resource for research on the immune response to SARS-CoV-2. Samples came from the ongoing ImmuneRACE study (first 160 participants) plus 1,254 subjects from 6 global collaborators. Sample metadata almost always included a de-identified subject ID, COVID-19 status, age in years and sex. Where available, HLA class I and class II types were taken from metadata supplied by the sample provider and were not determined by assay-based typing.

Overall study results and their limits: How much clinical and demographic metadata was included differed by source and by participant, and the metadata was provided uncurated.

As regards this clone: It has no known antigen specificity. No per-base quality is available; no much larger clone lies one base away.

Whole blood was collected in K2EDTA tubes by collaborating institutions according to the institutions' own protocols. For TCRbeta analysis, collaborator samples were shipped as frozen whole blood, as isolated PBMCs, or as DNA extracted from either sample type. The immunoSEQ Assay, a bias-controlled multiplex PCR, was used to amplify TCRbeta CDR3 regions from genomic DNA. The original pipeline was this. Nucleated cell counts per sample were estimated from amplification of reference gene primers within the assay. To quantify the absolute abundance of each unique TCRbeta CDR3 rearrangement, sequence reads were collapsed and filtered. Productive Simpson clonality was computed per sample as the square root of Simpson's diversity index over productive rearrangements. This immuneACCESS table, as held by TCRdb, lists in-frame sequences with V and J called but not all clones. Of the missing ones, under half trace to an unresolved V gene in checked studies; the others have no known cause. V and J calls and clone size are given by that table; D and trimming were obtained from the DNA. The sample has fewer than 200,000 clones on record, more than 60% of them singletons. Roughly 8.3% of the sample is held by the ten biggest clonotypes.

After removal of 6 bases from V and 12 bases from J, the junction retains 17 bases not matched to a gene. For CDR1 and CDR2, the germline V gene lists ENHRY and SYGVKD. The CDR3 numbers 14 residues from cysteine through phenylalanine. Only CDR3 DNA is held: 42 bases, read in frame from base 1. The clonotype was recovered from a man in his sixties with acute or convalescent COVID-19. The sequencing input was peripheral blood. The chain employs TRBV10-3 and TRBJ2-7, and TRBD1 aligns with 7 junction nucleotides. The CDR3 reads as follows: CAIRQTGLRDVGYF. The bases read TGTGCCATCAGACAGACAGGGCTAAGGGATGTGGGGTACTTC.